The text below deals with one TCR beta chain. Its antigen is still unknown. This specimen comes from a study of PD-1 blockade in classical Hodgkin lymphoma. Study-wide points: The origin of the repertoire differences remains undefined, with disease activity or prior therapy as possible causes. At baseline, newly diagnosed patients reportedly showed less TCR diversity than healthy donors.

TCRdb keeps only in-frame clones here, not all; method: immunoSEQ multiplex PCR. The sample includes roughly 21,000 clones, around 87% of them seen just once. The CDR3 extends over 12 amino acids. The V gene's germline CDR1 is WSHSY and CDR2 SAAADI. The J segment lost 3 bases and the V segment lost 8 bases, leaving 4 bases of the junction unmatched. Time point: newly diagnosed, previously untreated cHL patient sample. Magnetic negative selection was used to purify CD8+ T cells from thawed PBMCs. The comparison group had newly diagnosed, previously untreated classical Hodgkin lymphoma. Material for sequencing was CD8+ T cells from blood. The clonotype originates from a human donor with classical Hodgkin lymphoma. The chain has TRBV10-2 and TRBJ2-7; 7 bases are a match to TRBD2. CDR3 sequence reads: CASRGDYYEQYF. The CDR3 nucleotides read TGCGCCAGCCGGGGGGATTACTACGAGCAGTACTTC.